This T cell receptor beta chain was obtained from a study of tumor and adjacent non-tumor tissue in lung cancer. Whole-study context: Histology: 11 to 13 adenocarcinoma, a couple of squamous cell carcinoma, 1 small cell lung cancer.

Ten or more counts support this clonotype. The antigen is undetermined. Study-wide findings and caveats: Significantly higher TCR diversity was found in tumor than normal lung. In normal lung, the top 100 clones were significantly more dominant than in tumor.

This sample's RNA came from whole unsorted tissue. Chemotherapy-naive patients with new lung cancer underwent thoracic surgery in China, August–late 2014. The CDR3 covers 13 residues. V lost 1 base to trimming and J lost 0 bases, with 5 bases between them. Germline loops: CDR1 GTSNPN, CDR2 SVGIG (reference sequence). TCRbeta libraries were built with three rounds of nested PCR, modified from ARM-PCR. A single record per CDR3 protein comes from TCRdb applying MiXCR to the multiplex PCR reads. Of approximately 90,000 distinct CDR3 sequences listed, about 61% are singletons. This sequence was found in a man in his 70s with non-small cell lung cancer. Sequencing was carried out using lung tumor tissue. This sequence joins TRBV30 and TRBJ2-3; no firm D call. The CDR3 DNA is TGTGCCTGGAGTGGCCAGAGCACAGATACGCAGTATTTT. Residues: CAWSGQSTDTQYF.